The 14 T cell receptor beta chains below come from one sample, sequenced in a study of blood T cell repertoires in COVID-19. Assay used: immunoSEQ multiplex PCR; TCRdb lists only in-frame clones, some missing. The data show about 440,000 clones, with nearly 90% seen just once and about 2% held by the top ten. The sequenced sample consisted of PBMCs or T cells enriched from blood (not recorded which). Receptors were obtained from a woman in her late teens or twenties with acute COVID-19.

The J gene is TRBJ1-2, the V gene TRBV29-1, with D maybe TRBD1 (6 bases). In germline, CDR1 is SQVTM, CDR2 ANQGSEA. The CDR3 spans 16 residues. The V end was cut by 1 base, the J end by 6 bases, with 21 bases between. In DNA form, the CDR3 reads TGCAGCGTTGAAGCCCGACAGGCCGAGTCGGTACATGGCTACACCTTC. Protein product: CSVEARQAESVHGYTF.

The J gene is TRBJ2-1, the V gene TRBV4-3, with 10 nucleotides matching TRBD2. The germline V gene encodes CDR1 LGHNA and CDR2 YSLEER. V lost 4 bases and J lost 8; bases outside the gene matches: 8. This CDR3 is 15 amino acids long. The CDR3 spells CASSRGAGGIYEQFF. The CDR3 coding sequence is TGCGCCAGCAGCCGAGGAGCGGGAGGGATATATGAGCAGTTCTTC.

This chain uses TRBV7-9 with TRBJ1-3; D possibly corresponds to TRBD1 (6 bases). Per germline, CDR1 SEHNR and CDR2 FQNEAQ (reference sequence). CDR3 length: 16 amino acids. Trimming took off 4 bases at V and 5 bases at J, with 18 bases between the two ends. CDR3 loop: CASSYQGISNRNTIYF. Written as DNA, the CDR3 is TGTGCCAGCAGCTATCAGGGGATTTCGAACCGAAACACCATATATTTT.

The genes are TRBV19 and TRBJ1-6, with unresolved D. This CDR3 comprises 13 residues. CDR1 and CDR2 from the germline V gene are LNHDA and SQIVND (reference sequence). V was pared by 2 bases and J by 8 bases, with 7 bases between. As DNA, the CDR3 is TGTGCCAGTAGTATACGGGATGATTCACCCCTCCACTTT. This gives the protein CASSIRDDSPLHF.

The rearrangement links TRBV3-1 (or the pseudogene TRBV3-2) to TRBJ1-5; tentative D call: TRBD1 (6 bases). The CDR3 extends over 15 amino acids. Germline V gene data show CDR1 as LGHDT and CDR2 as YNNKEL (reference sequence). Trimming left V 4 bases short and J 3 bases short, with 13 bases between. The CDR3 loop is CASSLRRQVNQPQHF. DNA for the CDR3: TGTGCCAGCAGCCTTAGGCGACAGGTCAATCAGCCCCAGCATTTT.

This clone was recorded a few times. V gene TRBV5-5 combines with J gene TRBJ1-4; D perhaps matches TRBD1 (5 bases). The CDR3 length is 14 residues. Deletions cut 2 bases from V and 7 bases from J, with 12 bases between. Germline-derived CDR1 and CDR2 are SGHKS and YYEKEE (reference sequence). CDR3 in DNA: TGTGCCAGCAGCTTTGTAGGGGAGGGTGAAAAACTGTTTTTT. This codes for CASSFVGEGEKLFF.

The chain uses TRBV15 and TRBJ2-7, with D perhaps matching TRBD2 (6 bases). The V end was cut by 3 bases, the J end by 2 bases, with 14 bases between. This CDR3 spans 15 amino acids. Germline CDR1 is LNHNV and CDR2 is YYDKDF (reference sequence). The CDR3 DNA sequence: TGTGCCACCAGCAGGGGGGGACCCCAGACCTACGAGCAGTACTTC. This encodes CATSRGGPQTYEQYF.

V gene TRBV18 combines with J gene TRBJ2-2; D may be TRBD1 (5 bases). V was trimmed by 3 bases and J by 0 bases, leaving 8 bases between them. In germline, CDR1 is KGHSH, CDR2 LQKENI. The CDR3 sequence is 15 residues long. The DNA of the CDR3 is TGTGCCAGCTCACCCGAGACAGCGAACACCGGGGAGCTGTTTTTT. It translates to CASSPETANTGELFF.

The chain couples TRBV6-5 to TRBJ1-3; D is uncertain. The V and J ends lost 0 bases and 0 bases respectively, with 9 bases between them. The germline gives CDR1 MNHEY, CDR2 SVGAGI. The CDR3 extends over 16 amino acids. The CDR3 DNA sequence: TGTGCCAGCAGTTACTCGATAGCTCACTCTGGAAACACCATATATTTT. It codes for CASSYSIAHSGNTIYF.

The chain links TRBV29-1 to TRBJ2-2; tentative D call: TRBD1 (5 bases). Germline lookup yields CDR1 SQVTM and CDR2 ANQGSEA. CDR3 length equals 12 residues. The V end lost 8 bases, the J end lost 0 bases, and 7 bases lay between the germline ends. This CDR3 is CSLQANTGELFF. The CDR3 region has the DNA TGCAGCCTACAGGCGAACACCGGGGAGCTGTTTTTT.

This rearrangement joins TRBV6-5 to TRBJ2-7, with 7 positions matching TRBD2. Trimming at V came to 0 bases and at J to 6 bases, leaving 2 bases not matched to a gene. The CDR3 loop spans 13 amino acids. Germline CDR1 MNHEY, CDR2 SVGAGI. The DNA of the CDR3 is TGTGCCAGCAGTTACTCGACGGGGGGCGAGCAGTACTTC. This codes for CASSYSTGGEQYF.

This chain connects TRBV10-2 to TRBJ2-3; perhaps TRBD1 as D (6 bases). The CDR3 has 13 amino acids. With 7 bases removed from V and 2 bases from J, the gap between germline ends came to 10 bases. Germline V gene data show CDR1 as WSHSY and CDR2 as SAAADI. The CDR3 nucleotides read TGCGCCAGCATCGCAGGGGCCACAGATACGCAGTATTTT. As protein: CASIAGATDTQYF.

V and J are TRBV19 and TRBJ1-3, with no clear D. Trimming left V 9 bases short and J 2 bases short, with 8 bases between. The V gene's germline CDR1 is LNHDA and CDR2 SQIVND (reference sequence). The length of the CDR3 is 12 residues. For the CDR3, the DNA is TGTGCCAGCACTAATACTGGAAACACCATATATTTT. This encodes CASTNTGNTIYF.

The chain carries TRBV7-9 and TRBJ2-7; the D is unclear. Trimming left V 2 bases short and J 7 bases short, with 15 bases between. In germline, CDR1 is SEHNR, CDR2 FQNEAQ (reference sequence). The CDR3 is made up of 14 amino acids. This CDR3 reads CASSLSSATSEQYF. Written as DNA, the CDR3 is TGTGCCAGCAGCTTATCATCCGCGACTTCTGAGCAGTACTTC.